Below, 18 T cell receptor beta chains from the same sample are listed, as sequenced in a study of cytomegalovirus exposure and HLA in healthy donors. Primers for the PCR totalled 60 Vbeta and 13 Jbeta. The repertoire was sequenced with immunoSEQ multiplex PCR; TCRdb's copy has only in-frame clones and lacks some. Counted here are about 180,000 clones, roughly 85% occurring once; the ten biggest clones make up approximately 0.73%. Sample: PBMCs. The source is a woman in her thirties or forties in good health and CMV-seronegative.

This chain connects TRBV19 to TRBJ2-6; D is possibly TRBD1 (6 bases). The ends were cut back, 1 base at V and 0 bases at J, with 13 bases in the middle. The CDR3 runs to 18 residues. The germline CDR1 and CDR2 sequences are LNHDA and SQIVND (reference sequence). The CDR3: CASSIVRQAISGANVLTF. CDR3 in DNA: TGTGCCAGTAGTATAGTGCGACAGGCGATCTCTGGGGCCAACGTCCTGACTTTC.

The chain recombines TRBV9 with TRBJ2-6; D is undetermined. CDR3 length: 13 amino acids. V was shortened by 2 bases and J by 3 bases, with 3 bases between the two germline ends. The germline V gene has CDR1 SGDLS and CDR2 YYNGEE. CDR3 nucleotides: TGTGCCAGCAGCGTTATTGGGGCCAACGTCCTGACTTTC. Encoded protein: CASSVIGANVLTF.

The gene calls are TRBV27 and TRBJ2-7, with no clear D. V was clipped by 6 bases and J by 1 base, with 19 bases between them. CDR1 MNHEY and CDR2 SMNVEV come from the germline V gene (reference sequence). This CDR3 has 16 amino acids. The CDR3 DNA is TGTGCCAGCAGCCCGGGTTGGGTGGCAGTATCCTACGAGCAGTACTTC. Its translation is CASSPGWVAVSYEQYF.

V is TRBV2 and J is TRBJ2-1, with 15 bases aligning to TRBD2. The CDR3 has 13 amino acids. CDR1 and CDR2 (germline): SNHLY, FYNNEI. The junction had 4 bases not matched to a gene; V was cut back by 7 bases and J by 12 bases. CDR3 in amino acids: CASTGLAGGPQFF. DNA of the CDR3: TGTGCCAGCACCGGACTAGCGGGAGGGCCGCAGTTCTTC.

The CDR3 DNA sequence: TGTGCCATCAGTGGTACGGGGGCTGAAGCTTTCTTT. The encoded protein is CAISGTGAEAFF. V is TRBV10-3 and J is TRBJ1-1; D might be TRBD1 (5 bases). Germline values: CDR1 ENHRY, CDR2 SYGVKD. The V gene lost 4 bases and the J gene lost 6 bases, with 9 bases spanning the gap. The CDR3 is 12 amino acids.

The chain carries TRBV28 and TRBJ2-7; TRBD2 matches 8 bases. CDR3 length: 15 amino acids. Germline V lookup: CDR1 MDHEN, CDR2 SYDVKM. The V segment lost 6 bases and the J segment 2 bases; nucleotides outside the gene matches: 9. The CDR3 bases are TGTGCCAGCAGGCGTGGAACTAGCGGAACCTACGAGCAGTACTTC. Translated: CASRRGTSGTYEQYF.

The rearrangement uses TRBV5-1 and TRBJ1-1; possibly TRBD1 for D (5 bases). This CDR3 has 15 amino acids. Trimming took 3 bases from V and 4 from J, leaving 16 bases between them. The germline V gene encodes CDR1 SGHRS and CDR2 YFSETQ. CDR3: CASSSGLGLVTEAFF. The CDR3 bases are TGCGCCAGCAGCTCGGGACTGGGCCTGGTCACTGAAGCTTTCTTT.

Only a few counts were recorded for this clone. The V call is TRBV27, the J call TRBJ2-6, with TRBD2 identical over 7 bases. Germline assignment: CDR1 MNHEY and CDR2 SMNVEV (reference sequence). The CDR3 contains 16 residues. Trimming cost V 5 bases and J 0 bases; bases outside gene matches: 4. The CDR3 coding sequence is TGTGCCAGCAGTGCGGGACTATACTCTGGGGCCAACGTCCTGACTTTC. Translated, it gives CASSAGLYSGANVLTF.

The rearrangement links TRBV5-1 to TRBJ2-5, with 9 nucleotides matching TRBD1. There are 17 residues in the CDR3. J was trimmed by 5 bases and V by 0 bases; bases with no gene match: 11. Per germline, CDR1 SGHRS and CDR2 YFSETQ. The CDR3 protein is CASSLEGQGKAEETQYF. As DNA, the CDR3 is TGCGCCAGCAGCTTGGAGGGACAGGGAAAGGCGGAGGAGACCCAGTACTTC.

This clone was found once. CDR3 region: CASSFVPRTDTQYF. The CDR3 nucleotides read TGCGCCAGCAGCTTCGTCCCGAGGACAGATACGCAGTATTTT. The chain couples TRBV5-1 to TRBJ2-3, with D unclear. In germline, CDR1 is SGHRS, CDR2 YFSETQ. The CDR3 is made up of 14 amino acids. Trimming cost V 2 bases and J 3 bases, with 10 bases left between them.

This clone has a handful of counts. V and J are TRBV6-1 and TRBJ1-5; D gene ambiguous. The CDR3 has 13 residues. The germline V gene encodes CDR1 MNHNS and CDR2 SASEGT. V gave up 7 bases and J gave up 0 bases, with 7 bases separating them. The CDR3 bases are TGTGCCAGCACCCTTATTAGCAATCAGCCCCAGCATTTT. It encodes CASTLISNQPQHF.

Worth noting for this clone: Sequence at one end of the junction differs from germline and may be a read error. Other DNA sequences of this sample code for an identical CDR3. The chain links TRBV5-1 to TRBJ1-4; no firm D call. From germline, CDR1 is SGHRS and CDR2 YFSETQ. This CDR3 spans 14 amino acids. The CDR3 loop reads CASSPRVVNEKLFF. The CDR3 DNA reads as TGCGCCAGCAGCCCCCGGGTGGTTAATGAAAAGCTGTTTTTT.

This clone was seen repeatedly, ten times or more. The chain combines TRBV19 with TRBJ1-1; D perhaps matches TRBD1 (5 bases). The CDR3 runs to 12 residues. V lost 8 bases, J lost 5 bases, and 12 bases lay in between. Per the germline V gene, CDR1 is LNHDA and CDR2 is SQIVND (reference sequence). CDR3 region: CASYGGRTEAFF. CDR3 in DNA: TGTGCCAGTTACGGGGGAAGGACTGAAGCTTTCTTT.

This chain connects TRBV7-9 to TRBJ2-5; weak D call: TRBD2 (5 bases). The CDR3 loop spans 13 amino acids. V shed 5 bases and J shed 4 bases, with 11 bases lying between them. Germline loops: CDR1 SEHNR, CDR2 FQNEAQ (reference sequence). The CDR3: CASSLGLPETQYF. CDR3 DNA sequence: TGTGCCAGCAGCCTAGGACTGCCAGAGACCCAGTACTTC.

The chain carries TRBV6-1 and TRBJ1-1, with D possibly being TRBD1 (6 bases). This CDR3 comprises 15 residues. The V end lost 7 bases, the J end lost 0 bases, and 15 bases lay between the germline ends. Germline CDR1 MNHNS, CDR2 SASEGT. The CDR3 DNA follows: TGTGCCAGCACTGCTCCGACAGGATTGAACACTGAAGCTTTCTTT. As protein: CASTAPTGLNTEAFF.

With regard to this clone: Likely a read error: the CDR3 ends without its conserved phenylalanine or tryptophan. The CDR3 sequence: CASSLDRGTEAFY. In DNA, the CDR3 is TGTGCCAGCAGCTTAGACAGGGGGACTGAAGCTTTCTAT. This chain links TRBV11-2 with TRBJ1-1, with TRBD1 matching over 7 bases. The CDR3 spans 13 residues. J lost 5 bases, V lost 0 bases, and 0 bases had no gene match. Germline V gene sequence: CDR1 SGHAT, CDR2 FQNNGV.

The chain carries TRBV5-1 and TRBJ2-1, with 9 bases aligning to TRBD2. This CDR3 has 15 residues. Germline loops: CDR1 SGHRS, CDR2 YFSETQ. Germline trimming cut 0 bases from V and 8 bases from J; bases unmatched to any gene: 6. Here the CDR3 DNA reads TGCGCCAGCAGCTTGGCTGCGGGAGGGTGGGATGAGCAGTTCTTC. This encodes CASSLAAGGWDEQFF.

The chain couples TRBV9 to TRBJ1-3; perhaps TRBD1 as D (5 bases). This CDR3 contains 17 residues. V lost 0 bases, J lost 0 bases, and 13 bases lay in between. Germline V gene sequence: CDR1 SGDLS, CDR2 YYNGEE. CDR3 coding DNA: TGTGCCAGCAGCGTAGATGGGGGACTAAGCTCTGGAAACACCATATATTTT. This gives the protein CASSVDGGLSSGNTIYF. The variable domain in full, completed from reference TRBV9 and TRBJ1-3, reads DSGVTQTPKHLITATGQRVTLRCSPRSGDLSVYWYQQSLDQGLQFLIQYYNGEERAKGNILERFSAQQFPDLHSELNLSSLELGDSALYFCASSVDGGLSSGNTIYFGEGSWLTVV.